This T cell receptor beta chain was documented in a study of cytomegalovirus exposure and HLA in healthy donors. Background on the study: In a previous analysis, 117 million unique TCR beta sequences were found from about 190 million T cells.

Study observations and caveats: What a later analysis reportedly showed was that an Asian-associated ancestry cluster had fewer N-insertions than the roughly 720-donor mean. Investigators reported approximately 150 TCR beta chains as tied to cytomegalovirus. TCR sequences were mostly rare, though some public TCRs occurred in many donors.

13 Jbeta primers and 60 Vbeta primers were used for the PCR. This table comes from immunoSEQ multiplex PCR, and its TCRdb copy is limited to in-frame clones, with some not included. The sample yields approximately 100,000 clones, roughly three quarters seen once. As to this clone: Its antigen is unidentified.

Germline values: CDR1 SGHVS, CDR2 FQNEAQ. This CDR3 contains 15 residues. The V segment lost 5 bases and the J segment 5 bases; nucleotides outside the gene matches: 12. The sequence derives from a woman in her fifties or sixties in good health and CMV-seropositive. The sequenced sample was PBMCs. The gene calls are TRBV7-8 and TRBJ2-7, with 7 bases fitting TRBD1. CDR3 DNA sequence: TGTGCCAGCAGCCTACGACAGGGAAACGTCAACGAGCAGTACTTC. Translating gives CASSLRQGNVNEQYF.